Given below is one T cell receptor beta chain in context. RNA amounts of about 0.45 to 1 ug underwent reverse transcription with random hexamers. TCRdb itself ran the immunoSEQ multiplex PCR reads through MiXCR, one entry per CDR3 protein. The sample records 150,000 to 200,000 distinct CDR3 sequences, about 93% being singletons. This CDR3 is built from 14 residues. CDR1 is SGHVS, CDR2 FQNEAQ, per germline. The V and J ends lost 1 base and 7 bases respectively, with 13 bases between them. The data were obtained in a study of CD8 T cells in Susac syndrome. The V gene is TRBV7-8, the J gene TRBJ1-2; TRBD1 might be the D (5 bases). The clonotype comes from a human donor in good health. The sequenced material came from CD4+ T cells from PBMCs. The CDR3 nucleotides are TGTGCCAGCAGCTTAGGACGGGACGGTGGTGGCTACACCTTC. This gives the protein CASSLGRDGGGYTF.